The entry that follows covers one TCR beta chain sequence. The germline gives CDR1 ENHRY, CDR2 SYGVKD. V dropped 5 bases and J dropped 4; count of bases not matched to a gene: 3. CDR3 length: 13 residues. TCRdb's copy holds only in-frame clones and misses some; the assay was immunoSEQ multiplex PCR. The repertoire holds fewer than 200,000 clones, with around 90% as singletons. These data originate in a study of blood T cell repertoires in COVID-19. Study background: Sites in the United States, Italy and Spain provided acute and convalescent COVID-19 samples.

The receptor was isolated from an elderly woman with COVID-19, enrolled during active disease. The rearrangement uses TRBV10-3 and TRBJ2-5; 8 nucleotides line up with TRBD1. The sequenced sample was peripheral blood. The CDR3 coding sequence is TGTGCCATCAGTCCCAGGGGGCGAGAGACCCAGTACTTC. This encodes CAISPRGRETQYF.